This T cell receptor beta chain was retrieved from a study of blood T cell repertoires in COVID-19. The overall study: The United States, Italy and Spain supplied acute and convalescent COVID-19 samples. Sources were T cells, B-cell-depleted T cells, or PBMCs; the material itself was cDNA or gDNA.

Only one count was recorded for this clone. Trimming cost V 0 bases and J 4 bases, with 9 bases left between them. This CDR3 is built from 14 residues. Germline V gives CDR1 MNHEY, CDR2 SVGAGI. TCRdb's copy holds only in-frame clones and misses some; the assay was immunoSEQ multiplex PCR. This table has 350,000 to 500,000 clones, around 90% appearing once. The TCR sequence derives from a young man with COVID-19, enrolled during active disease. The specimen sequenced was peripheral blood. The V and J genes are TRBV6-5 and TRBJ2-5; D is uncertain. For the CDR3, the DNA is TGTGCCAGCAGTTACTCGATTACAGTAGAGACCCAGTACTTC. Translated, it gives CASSYSITVETQYF.